This TCR beta chain was sequenced for a study of immune cell composition in non-small cell lung cancer. Findings of the study overall: It was not proven that tumour-reactive clones equal dominant tumour-associated clones.

Worth noting for this clone: The antigen is unknown.

Assay used: immunoSEQ multiplex PCR; TCRdb lists only in-frame clones, some missing. The sample carries more than 11,000 clones, roughly 80% recorded once. The germline V and J ends were trimmed by 5 bases and 0 bases, with 19 bases remaining between them. CDR3 length equals 17 residues. Germline assignment: CDR1 SGHTA and CDR2 FQGTGA. Material: lung tumor tissue. The chain recombines TRBV7-3 with TRBJ1-1; unclear D gene. This TCR was recovered from a human donor with non-small cell lung cancer. CDR3 residues: CASSPETRGPMNTEAFF. The CDR3 bases are TGTGCCAGCAGCCCAGAGACCCGCGGTCCCATGAACACTGAAGCTTTCTTT.